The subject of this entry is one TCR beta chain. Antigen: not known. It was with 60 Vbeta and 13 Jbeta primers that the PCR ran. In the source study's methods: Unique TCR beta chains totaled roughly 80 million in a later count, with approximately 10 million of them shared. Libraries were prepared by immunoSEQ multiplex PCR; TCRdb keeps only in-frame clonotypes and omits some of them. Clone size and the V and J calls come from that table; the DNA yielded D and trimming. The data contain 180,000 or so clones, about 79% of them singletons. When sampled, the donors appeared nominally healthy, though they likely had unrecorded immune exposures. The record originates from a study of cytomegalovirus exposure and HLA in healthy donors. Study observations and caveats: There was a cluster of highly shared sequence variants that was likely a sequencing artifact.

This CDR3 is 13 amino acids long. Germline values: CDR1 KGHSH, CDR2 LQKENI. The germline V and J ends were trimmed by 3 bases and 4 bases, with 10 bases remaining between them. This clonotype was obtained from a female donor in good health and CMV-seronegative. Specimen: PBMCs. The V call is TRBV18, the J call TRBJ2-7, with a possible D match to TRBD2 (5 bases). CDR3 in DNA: TGTGCCAGCTCACCGAGGGAGACGTACGAGCAGTACTTC. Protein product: CASSPRETYEQYF.